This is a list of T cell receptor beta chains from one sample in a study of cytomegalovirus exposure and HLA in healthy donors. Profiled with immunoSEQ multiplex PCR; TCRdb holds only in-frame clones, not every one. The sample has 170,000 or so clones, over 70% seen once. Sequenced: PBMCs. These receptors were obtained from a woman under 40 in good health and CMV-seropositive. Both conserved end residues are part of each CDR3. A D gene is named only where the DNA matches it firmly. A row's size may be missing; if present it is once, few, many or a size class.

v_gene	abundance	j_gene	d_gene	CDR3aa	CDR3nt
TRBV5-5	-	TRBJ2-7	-	CASSLGPLGNGHHSYEQYF	TGTGCCAGCAGCTTGGGCCCTTTGGGGAATGGACACCACTCCTACGAGCAGTACTTC
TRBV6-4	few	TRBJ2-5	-	CASSEIRGETQYF	TGTGCCAGCAGTGAGATTAGGGGAGAGACCCAGTACTTC
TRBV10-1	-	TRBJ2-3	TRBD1	CASTSQGADTQYF	TGCGCCAGCACGAGCCAGGGGGCAGATACGCAGTATTTT
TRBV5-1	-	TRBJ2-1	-	CASSLARGDVGNEQFF	TGCGCCAGCAGCTTGGCGCGGGGAGACGTCGGCAATGAGCAGTTCTTC
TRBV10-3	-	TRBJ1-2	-	CAISDNMQNYGYTF	TGTGCCATCAGCGACAACATGCAGAACTATGGCTACACCTTC
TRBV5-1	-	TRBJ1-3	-	CASSLTGLGNTIYF	TGCGCCAGCAGCTTGACAGGCCTAGGAAACACCATATATTTT
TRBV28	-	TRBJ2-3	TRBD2	CASGTSRLASTDTQYF	TGTGCCAGCGGAACCTCTAGACTAGCCAGCACAGATACGCAGTATTTT
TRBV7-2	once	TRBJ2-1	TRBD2	CASSLAPSGRNNEQFF	TGTGCCAGCAGCTTAGCACCTAGCGGGAGGAACAATGAGCAGTTCTTC
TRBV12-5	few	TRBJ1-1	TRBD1	CASGLVLQGRTEAFF	TGTGCTAGTGGTTTGGTCTTACAGGGGCGCACTGAAGCTTTCTTT
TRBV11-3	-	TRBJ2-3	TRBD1	CASSSRQGSADTQYF	TGTGCCAGCAGCTCTCGACAGGGGTCGGCAGATACGCAGTATTTT
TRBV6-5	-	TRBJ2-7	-	CASSNRDISYEQYF	TGTGCCAGCAGTAACCGGGACATTTCTTACGAGCAGTACTTC
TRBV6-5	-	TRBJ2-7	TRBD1	CASSYSRGHYEQYF	TGTGCCAGCAGTTACTCGAGGGGGCACTACGAGCAGTACTTC
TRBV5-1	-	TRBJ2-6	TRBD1	CASSPEFRDRASGANVLTF	TGCGCCAGCAGCCCCGAGTTCCGGGACAGGGCTTCTGGGGCCAACGTCCTGACTTTC
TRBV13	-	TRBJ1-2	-	CASSLFPGPPTYGYTF	TGTGCCAGCAGCTTATTTCCGGGTCCTCCCACTTATGGCTACACCTTC
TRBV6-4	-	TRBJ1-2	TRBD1	CASSEGTGADYGYTF	TGTGCCAGCAGTGAGGGTACAGGGGCGGACTATGGCTACACCTTC
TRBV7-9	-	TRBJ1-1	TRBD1	CASSLPGQMNTEAFF	TGTGCCAGCAGCTTGCCGGGACAGATGAACACTGAAGCTTTCTTT
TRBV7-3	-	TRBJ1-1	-	CASSHTGNTEAFF	TGTGCCAGCAGCCATACGGGGAACACTGAAGCTTTCTTT
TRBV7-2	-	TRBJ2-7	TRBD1	CASSSRRTGVSYEQYF	TGTGCCAGCAGCTCGCGTAGGACAGGGGTCTCCTACGAGCAGTACTTC
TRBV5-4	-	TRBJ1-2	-	CASSLSLGFSPRMSNYGYTF	TGTGCCAGCAGCTTGAGTCTAGGATTTTCCCCCAGAATGTCCAACTATGGCTACACCTTC
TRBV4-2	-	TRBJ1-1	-	CASSHPQGSAEAFF	TGTGCCAGCAGCCACCCACAGGGAAGCGCTGAAGCTTTCTTT
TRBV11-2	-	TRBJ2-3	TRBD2	CASSLASGSVTDTQYF	TGTGCCAGCAGCTTGGCTAGCGGGAGTGTAACAGATACGCAGTATTTT
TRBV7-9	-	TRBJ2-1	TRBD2	CASSGGLAGSYNEQFF	TGTGCCAGCAGCGGGGGACTAGCGGGCTCCTACAATGAGCAGTTCTTC
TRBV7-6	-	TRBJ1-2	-	CASSLEIGGTYGYTF	TGTGCCAGCAGCTTAGAGATTGGGGGGACCTATGGCTACACCTTC
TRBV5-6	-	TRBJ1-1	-	CASSEAPNTEAFF	TGTGCCAGCAGCGAGGCCCCGAACACTGAAGCTTTCTTT
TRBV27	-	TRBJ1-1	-	CASKLDRWDTEAFF	TGTGCCAGCAAGCTAGACAGGTGGGACACTGAAGCTTTCTTT
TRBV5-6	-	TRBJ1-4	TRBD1	CASSAEGTGVEKLFF	TGTGCCAGCAGCGCGGAGGGGACAGGGGTAGAAAAACTGTTTTTT
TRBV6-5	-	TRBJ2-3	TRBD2	CASSYFAGDGDTQYF	TGTGCCAGCAGTTACTTTGCGGGAGATGGAGATACGCAGTATTTT
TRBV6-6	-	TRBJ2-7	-	CASSPNQASYEQYF	TGTGCCAGCAGCCCTAATCAGGCTTCCTACGAGCAGTACTTC
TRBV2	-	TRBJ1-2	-	CASSEGNGYTF	TGTGCCAGCAGTGAGGGCAATGGCTACACCTTC
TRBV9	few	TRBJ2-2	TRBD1	CASSVGDRIGELFF	TGTGCCAGCAGCGTAGGGGACAGAATCGGGGAGCTGTTTTTT
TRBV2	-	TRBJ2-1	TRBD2	CASRKLAGGDRGNEQFF	TGTGCCAGCAGGAAATTAGCGGGAGGGGATCGGGGCAATGAGCAGTTCTTC
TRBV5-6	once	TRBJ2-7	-	CASSPQLGLGEQYF	TGTGCCAGCAGCCCGCAGTTGGGACTGGGGGAGCAGTACTTC
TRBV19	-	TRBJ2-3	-	CASSIGRRQGTWNTQYF	TGTGCCAGTAGTATAGGGAGGAGGCAGGGGACCTGGAATACGCAGTATTTT
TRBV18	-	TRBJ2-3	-	CASSPILRSGTDTQYF	TGTGCCAGCTCCCCCATCCTTCGGTCGGGCACAGATACGCAGTATTTT
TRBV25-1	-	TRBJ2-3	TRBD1	CASSYIGQGRGTDTQYF	TGTGCCAGCAGCTACATCGGACAGGGCAGGGGCACAGATACGCAGTATTTT
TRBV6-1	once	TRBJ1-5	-	CASSEPGRGQPQHF	TGTGCCAGCAGTGAACCTGGCAGGGGCCAGCCCCAGCATTTT
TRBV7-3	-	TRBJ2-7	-	CASSPSGTSTYEQYF	TGTGCCAGCAGCCCCTCCGGGACAAGTACCTACGAGCAGTACTTC
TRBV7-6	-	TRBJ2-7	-	CASSLSNLGEQYF	TGTGCCAGCAGCTTATCGAACCTCGGGGAGCAGTACTTC
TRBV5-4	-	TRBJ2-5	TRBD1	CASSWRTGQETQYF	TGTGCCAGCAGCTGGCGGACAGGCCAAGAGACCCAGTACTTC
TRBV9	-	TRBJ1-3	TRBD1	CASSVGQGQGNTIYF	TGTGCCAGCAGCGTGGGACAGGGCCAAGGAAACACCATATATTTT
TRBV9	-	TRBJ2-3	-	CASSVRGLVDRALFTDTQYF	TGTGCCAGCAGCGTAAGGGGACTCGTCGACAGGGCTCTTTTCACAGATACGCAGTATTTT
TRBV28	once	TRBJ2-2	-	CASTGSTNTGELFF	TGTGCCAGTACAGGGTCCACGAACACCGGGGAGCTGTTTTTT
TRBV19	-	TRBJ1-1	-	CASSPTFRGGATEAFF	TGTGCCAGTAGTCCGACGTTCAGGGGAGGGGCCACTGAAGCTTTCTTT
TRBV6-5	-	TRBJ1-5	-	CASSYVQGGQPQHF	TGTGCCAGCAGTTACGTCCAGGGTGGACAGCCCCAGCATTTT